What follows is one TCR beta chain and its context. The CDR3 loop spans 14 amino acids. Germline CDR1 reads SGHKS; CDR2 reads YYEKEE (reference sequence). Trimming removed 4 bases from V and 0 bases from J, with 10 bases in between. The sample is drawn from a study of blood T cell repertoires in COVID-19. Study-wide context: Samples of COVID-19 (acute and convalescent) were obtained from the United States, Italy and Spain.

Produced via immunoSEQ multiplex PCR; TCRdb's table is partial and in-frame only. The data show about 180,000 clones, about 80% seen once. The chain couples TRBV5-5 to TRBJ1-2; tentative D call: TRBD1 (6 bases). This TCR was recovered from a man aged 65-85 years with active or convalescent COVID-19. Sequences were obtained from peripheral blood. The DNA for the CDR3 is TGTGCCAGCAGCCCCGGGACACCTAACTATGGCTACACCTTC. Translating it yields CASSPGTPNYGYTF.